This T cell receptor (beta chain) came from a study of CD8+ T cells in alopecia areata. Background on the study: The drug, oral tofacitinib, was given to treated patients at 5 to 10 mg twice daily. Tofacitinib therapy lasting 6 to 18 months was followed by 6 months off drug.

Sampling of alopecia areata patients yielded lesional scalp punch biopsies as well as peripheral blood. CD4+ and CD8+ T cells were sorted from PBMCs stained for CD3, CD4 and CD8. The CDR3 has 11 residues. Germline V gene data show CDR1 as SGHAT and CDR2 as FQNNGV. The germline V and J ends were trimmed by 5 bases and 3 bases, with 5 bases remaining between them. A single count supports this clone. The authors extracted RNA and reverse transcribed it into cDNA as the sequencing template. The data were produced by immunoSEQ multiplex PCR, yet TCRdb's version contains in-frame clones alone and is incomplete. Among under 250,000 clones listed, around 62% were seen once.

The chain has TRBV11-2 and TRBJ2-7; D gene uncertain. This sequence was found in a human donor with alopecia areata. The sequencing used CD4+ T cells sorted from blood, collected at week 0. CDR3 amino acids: CASSAIYEQYF. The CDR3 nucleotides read TGTGCCAGCAGCGCAATCTACGAGCAGTACTTC.